A selection of T cell receptor beta chains follows, all from one sample in a study of cytomegalovirus exposure and HLA in healthy donors. The data were produced by immunoSEQ multiplex PCR, yet TCRdb's version contains in-frame clones alone and is incomplete. Among 150,000 to 200,000 clones, approximately 78% were seen once, and the ten largest hold approximately 3.1%. The specimen was PBMCs. The receptors were sampled from a woman in her thirties or forties in good health and CMV-seronegative. CDR3s include the opening cysteine and the closing phenylalanine or tryptophan. A D gene is named only where the DNA matches it firmly. Expanded clones are given a class, and other clones once, few, many or no size at all.

D	size	J	V	CDR3	DNA
TRBD1	-	TRBJ2-7	TRBV19	CASSNVDRGGEQYF	TGTGCCAGTAGTAATGTTGACAGGGGAGGCGAGCAGTACTTC
-	-	TRBJ1-2	TRBV9	CASSVATGVYGYTF	TGTGCCAGCAGCGTAGCTACAGGAGTCTATGGCTACACCTTC
-	-	TRBJ1-3	TRBV7-6	CASSLIGGAGNTIYF	TGTGCCAGCAGCTTAATCGGAGGGGCTGGAAACACCATATATTTT
TRBD2	-	TRBJ2-1	TRBV2	CASRLAGYYNEQFF	TGTGCCAGCAGGCTAGCGGGCTACTACAATGAGCAGTTCTTC
TRBD2	-	TRBJ2-3	TRBV2	CASRGLAGGQGTQYF	TGTGCCAGCAGGGGACTAGCGGGGGGGCAAGGTACGCAGTATTTT
-	-	TRBJ2-3	TRBV5-4	CASTLSGASTDTQYF	TGTGCCAGCACCCTTAGTGGTGCTAGCACAGATACGCAGTATTTT
-	-	TRBJ2-3	TRBV5-4	CASSLFAGSTDTQYF	TGTGCCAGCAGCTTGTTCGCCGGTAGCACAGATACGCAGTATTTT
TRBD1	-	TRBJ2-7	TRBV28	CASSPTGIYEQYF	TGTGCCAGCAGTCCGACAGGGATCTACGAGCAGTACTTC
TRBD1	-	TRBJ2-7	TRBV7-9	CASTTGQGRTYEQYF	TGTGCCAGCACCACGGGACAGGGTCGCACCTACGAGCAGTACTTC
TRBD1	-	TRBJ1-5	TRBV6-5	CASMDRGGGPQHF	TGTGCCAGCATGGACAGGGGGGGTGGGCCCCAGCATTTT
-	-	TRBJ1-3	TRBV6-5	CASSYRGSGNTIYF	TGTGCCAGCAGTTACAGGGGAAGTGGAAACACCATATATTTT
-	-	TRBJ2-5	TRBV5-4	CASTIKGGETQYF	TGTGCCAGCACCATAAAGGGGGGGGAGACCCAGTACTTC
TRBD2	-	TRBJ2-2	TRBV4-2	CASSQHLAGANTGELFF	TGTGCCAGCAGCCAGCATCTAGCGGGGGCGAACACCGGGGAGCTGTTTTTT
-	once	TRBJ1-1	TRBV18	CASSPVQADEAFF	TGTGCCAGCTCACCGGTCCAGGCTGATGAAGCTTTCTTT
-	-	TRBJ1-2	TRBV6-5	CASSPGFNYGYTF	TGTGCCAGCAGTCCAGGCTTTAACTATGGCTACACCTTC
-	-	TRBJ2-5	TRBV5-1	CASRRQQETQYF	TGCGCCAGCCGGAGGCAGCAAGAGACCCAGTACTTC
-	-	TRBJ1-3	TRBV19	CASSRTGINGNTIYF	TGTGCCAGTAGCCGCACAGGGATTAACGGAAACACCATATATTTT
TRBD1	-	TRBJ1-2	TRBV30	CAWRDRGKANYGYTF	TGTGCCTGGAGGGACAGGGGGAAGGCTAACTATGGCTACACCTTC
TRBD1	-	TRBJ2-5	TRBV2	CASTRGLETQYF	TGTGCCAGCACCAGGGGGCTGGAGACCCAGTACTTC